The 29 T cell receptor beta chains below were found in one sample sequenced in a study of T cells in Graves' hyperthyroidism and ophthalmopathy. TCR beta CDR3 regions were amplified from RNA transcripts. First-round RT-PCR with HTBI primers amplified the TCR CDR3 region. TCRdb re-called the multiplex PCR reads with MiXCR, one entry per CDR3 protein. Of around 300,000 distinct CDR3 sequences listed, roughly 19% are singletons. The material sequenced was blood. These receptor sequences come from a man aged 45-65 years with Graves' ophthalmopathy.

This clonotype was observed at least ten times. The CDR3 sequence: CATVPEGRNSYNEQFF. The CDR3 region has the DNA TGTGCCACCGTTCCTGAAGGCCGCAACTCCTACAATGAGCAGTTCTTC. The V gene is TRBV27, the J gene TRBJ2-1; D unresolved. Germline V gene data show CDR1 as MNHEY and CDR2 as SMNVEV (reference sequence). Trimming pared 10 bases from V and 0 bases from J, leaving 19 bases between. This CDR3 is built from 16 residues.

This clonotype was seen many times. The chain employs TRBV2 and TRBJ2-4; no clear D gene. The germline gives CDR1 SNHLY, CDR2 FYNNEI. The CDR3 is 14 residues long. Trimming took 9 bases from V and 1 from J, leaving 13 bases between them. CDR3 amino acids: CASEGNGAKNIQYF. CDR3 sequence (DNA): TGTGCCAGTGAAGGCAACGGGGCCAAAAACATTCAGTACTTC.

This clonotype has just a few counts. The chain is built from TRBV28 and TRBJ2-7; D not resolved. V shed 3 bases and J shed 3 bases, with 6 bases lying between them. This CDR3 is 12 amino acids long. Germline V gene lookup returns CDR1 MDHEN and CDR2 SYDVKM. CDR3 sequence: CASSFDNYEQYF. For the CDR3, the DNA is TGTGCCAGCAGTTTCGACAACTACGAGCAGTACTTC.

This clonotype was detected many times. The chain recombines TRBV28 with TRBJ2-3, with 11 bases identical to TRBD2. Germline values: CDR1 MDHEN, CDR2 SYDVKM. Germline trimming cut 5 bases from V and 6 bases from J; bases unmatched to any gene: 10. The CDR3 covers 16 residues. The CDR3 DNA reads as TGTGCCAGCAGTACCCCGGGACTAGCGGACAAGGATACGCAGTATTTT. Encoded protein: CASSTPGLADKDTQYF.

This clonotype appeared many times. The chain joins TRBV28 to TRBJ2-1, with TRBD2 matching over 7 bases. Germline assignment: CDR1 MDHEN and CDR2 SYDVKM. The J segment lost 3 bases and the V segment lost 4 bases, leaving 12 bases of the junction unmatched. CDR3 size: 17 residues. The CDR3 protein is CASSSYISGRLYNEQFF. The CDR3, as DNA: TGTGCCAGCAGTTCCTATATCTCCGGGAGGCTCTACAATGAGCAGTTCTTC.

Ten or more counts support this clonotype. The V and J genes are TRBV7-8 and TRBJ2-3; 7 bases map to TRBD1. V trimming: 4 bases; J trimming: 0 bases; junction bases outside the gene matches: 4. CDR1 and CDR2 from the germline V gene are SGHVS and FQNEAQ. The CDR3 is made up of 15 amino acids. CDR3 region: CASSSRQGSTDTQYF. In DNA form, the CDR3 reads TGTGCCAGCAGCTCCAGACAGGGCAGCACAGATACGCAGTATTTT.

The sample holds a few counts of this clonotype. The V and J genes are TRBV6-2 or TRBV6-3 and TRBJ1-2, with a tentative D call TRBD1 (6 bases). The CDR3 is 14 residues long. The V gene lost 9 bases and the J gene lost 1 base, with 15 bases spanning the gap. CDR1 MNHEY and CDR2 SVGEGT come from the germline V gene. This CDR3 is CASYSGASNYGYTF. Written as DNA, the CDR3 is TGTGCCAGTTACTCAGGGGCTAGTAACTATGGCTACACCTTC.

This clonotype was observed many times. The gene calls are TRBV2 and TRBJ1-3; no definite D call. Germline CDR1 is SNHLY and CDR2 is FYNNEI. Trimming cost V 6 bases and J 8 bases, with 17 bases left between them. There are 14 residues in the CDR3. The CDR3 reads CASSALQRRHTIYF. The DNA for the CDR3 is TGTGCCAGCAGCGCCTTGCAGCGACGGCACACCATATATTTT.

This clonotype was seen a handful of times. The rearrangement links TRBV28 to TRBJ2-7; D is unresolved. Deletions cut 5 bases from V and 3 bases from J, with 8 bases between. In germline, CDR1 is MDHEN, CDR2 SYDVKM. The CDR3 spans 12 residues. Here the CDR3 reads CASSPYSYEQYF. In nucleotides, the CDR3 is TGTGCCAGCAGTCCCTACAGCTACGAGCAGTACTTC.

This chain joins TRBV10-3 and TRBJ1-3, with TRBD1 as a possible D gene (5 bases). Germline CDR1 reads ENHRY; CDR2 reads SYGVKD. The germline V and J ends were trimmed by 4 bases and 0 bases, with 13 bases remaining between them. The CDR3 is made up of 16 amino acids. In nucleotides, the CDR3 is TGTGCCATCAGTGTCACTTCAGGGCCCTCTGGAAACACCATATATTTT. It yields the protein CAISVTSGPSGNTIYF.

Ten or more counts support this clonotype. The gene calls are TRBV9 and TRBJ2-7, with D unresolved. This CDR3 has 13 residues. Germline assignment: CDR1 SGDLS and CDR2 YYNGEE. V shed 0 bases and J shed 0 bases, with 4 bases lying between them. The CDR3 DNA sequence: TGTGCCAGCAGCGTAGGGGCCTCCTACGAGCAGTACTTC. It codes for CASSVGASYEQYF.

The genes are TRBV5-4 and TRBJ2-5; TRBD1 matches 8 bases. The CDR3 is made up of 14 amino acids. V shed 4 bases, J shed 1 base, and the junction held 3 bases outside the gene matches. Per germline, CDR1 SGHNT and CDR2 YYREEE (reference sequence). The CDR3 region has the DNA TGTGCCAGCAGCAGACAGGGGATCCAAGAGACCCAGTACTTC. Encoded protein: CASSRQGIQETQYF.

This clonotype has only a few counts. J is TRBJ2-3 and V is TRBV5-1; perhaps TRBD1 as D (6 bases). CDR3 length: 16 amino acids. Trimming shortened V by 4 bases and J by 1 base, and 16 bases separated the two germline ends. Germline loops: CDR1 SGHRS, CDR2 YFSETQ. CDR3 protein: CASSRSGAGGTDTQYF. The CDR3, as DNA: TGCGCCAGCAGCCGATCTGGGGCAGGGGGCACAGATACGCAGTATTTT.

This clonotype was seen ten or more times. The V and J genes are TRBV12-3 or TRBV12-4 and TRBJ2-4; 12 nucleotides agree with TRBD2. Unmatched junction bases numbered 17, after V lost 5 bases and J lost 3 bases. The CDR3 is 20 residues long. In nucleotides, the CDR3 is TGTGCCAGCAGTCTACGACTAGCGGGAGATGGGGGAGTAGTCAAAAACATTCAGTACTTC. Residues: CASSLRLAGDGGVVKNIQYF.

This clonotype was detected only a few times. The CDR3 loop is CASSLDLTGAQYF. CDR3 in DNA: TGTGCCAGCAGCTTAGATCTCACGGGGGCCCAGTACTTC. This sequence joins TRBV11-2 and TRBJ2-5; perhaps TRBD2 as D (6 bases). The CDR3 runs to 13 residues. Germline V CDR1 and CDR2: SGHAT, FQNNGV. The V end lost 0 bases, the J end lost 9 bases, and 11 bases lay between the germline ends. The variable domain in full, with the rest retrieved from reference TRBV11-2 and TRBJ2-5, is EAGVAQSPRYKIIEKRQSVAFWCNPISGHATLYWYQQILGQGPKLLIQFQNNGVVDDSQLPKDRFSAERLKGVDSTLKIQPAKLEDSAVYLCASSLDLTGAQYFGPGTRLLVL.

This clonotype was seen a few times. The chain has TRBV9 and TRBJ2-2; 9 bases line up with TRBD2. The length of the CDR3 is 14 residues. Losses at the gene ends were 5 bases for V and 5 bases for J; bases not matched to a gene: 4. Per the germline V gene, CDR1 is SGDLS and CDR2 is YYNGEE. CDR3 coding DNA: TGTGCCAGCAGAGGCGGGAGGGGAACCGGGGAGCTGTTTTTT. It is translated as CASRGGRGTGELFF.

The chain employs TRBV5-6 and TRBJ2-7, with no clear D. V lost 3 bases to trimming and J lost 1 base, with 14 bases between them. CDR1 and CDR2 from the germline V gene are SGHDT and YYEEEE. The CDR3 totals 15 residues. CDR3: CASSSLGGASYEQYF. The CDR3 nucleotides read TGTGCCAGCAGCTCCCTAGGCGGCGCATCCTACGAGCAGTACTTC. Looking up the rest from reference TRBV5-6 and TRBJ2-7 gives the full variable domain: DAGVTQSPTHLIKTRGQQVTLRCSPKSGHDTVSWYQQALGQGPQFIFQYYEEEERQRGNFPDRFSGHQFPNYSSELNVNALLLGDSALYLCASSSLGGASYEQYFGPGTRLTVT.

The chain recombines TRBV11-2 with TRBJ1-2; D is uncertain. The CDR3 is 15 amino acids. Germline CDR1 is SGHAT and CDR2 is FQNNGV. Trimming left V 2 bases short and J 1 base short, with 11 bases between. The CDR3 nucleotides read TGTGCCAGCAGCTTAAACGGCCCCCTTAACTATGGCTACACCTTC. Its translation is CASSLNGPLNYGYTF.

The chain joins TRBV6-1 to TRBJ1-3; unclear D gene. The germline V gene encodes CDR1 MNHNS and CDR2 SASEGT. The CDR3 has 17 residues. V was shortened by 4 bases and J by 0 bases, with 16 bases between the two germline ends. CDR3 sequence: CASSVAPSRYSGNTIYF. In nucleotides, the CDR3 is TGTGCCAGCAGTGTAGCCCCTTCCAGGTACTCTGGAAACACCATATATTTT.

This clonotype came up many times. The chain is built from TRBV5-8 and TRBJ1-1; D might be TRBD1 (6 bases). CDR3 length equals 11 residues. Trimming stripped 5 bases from V and 12 bases from J, with 14 bases between. From germline, CDR1 is SGHTS and CDR2 YDEGEE. The CDR3 DNA sequence: TGTGCCAGCAGATTTCCGGGACAAACTTTCTTT. Translated: CASRFPGQTFF.

The V and J genes are TRBV6-1 and TRBJ2-5; D gene uncertain. Germline V CDR1 and CDR2: MNHNS, SASEGT. Trimming removed 6 bases at V and 5 bases at J, with 7 bases between. The CDR3 is 11 amino acids. The CDR3 protein is CASRDGETQYF. The CDR3 DNA follows: TGTGCCAGCAGAGATGGGGAGACCCAGTACTTC.

This chain uses TRBV20-1 with TRBJ2-1; the match to TRBD1 covers 9 bases. Germline CDR1 is DFQATT and CDR2 is SNEGSKA (reference sequence). V gave up 7 bases and J gave up 3 bases; unmatched junction bases: 7. The CDR3 runs 14 residues. CDR3 bases: TGCAGTGTTTTCGAGGACAGGGGCTACAATGAGCAGTTCTTC. As protein: CSVFEDRGYNEQFF.

The chain recombines TRBV18 with TRBJ1-2; 8 bases are shared with TRBD1. V lost 4 bases and J lost 6; bases outside the gene matches: 10. Germline V gene lookup returns CDR1 KGHSH and CDR2 LQKENI. The CDR3 is 15 amino acids. The CDR3 region has the DNA TGTGCCAGCTCACTGGCCAGGGGGCGTACAGATGGCTACACCTTC. This translates into CASSLARGRTDGYTF.

The chain recombines TRBV5-1 with TRBJ2-1, with D tentatively TRBD1 or TRBD2 (5 bases each). V lost 3 bases to trimming and J lost 0 bases, with 22 bases between them. This CDR3 region has 19 residues. Germline V gene sequence: CDR1 SGHRS, CDR2 YFSETQ. The CDR3 DNA is TGCGCCAGCAGCTCCACAGGTTTTAGCGTCCGAAGCTCCTACAATGAGCAGTTCTTC. Its translation is CASSSTGFSVRSSYNEQFF. Full variable domain (missing parts from reference TRBV5-1 and TRBJ2-1): KAGVTQTPRYLIKTRGQQVTLSCSPISGHRSVSWYQQTPGQGLQFLFEYFSETQRNKGNFPGRFSGRQFSNSRSEMNVSTLELGDSALYLCASSSTGFSVRSSYNEQFFGPGTRLTVL.

At least ten counts were recorded for this clonotype. V is TRBV15 and J is TRBJ1-1; no clear D gene. V shed 0 bases and J shed 1 base, with 3 bases lying between them. Germline values: CDR1 LNHNV, CDR2 YYDKDF (reference sequence). This CDR3 has 13 amino acids. The CDR3 sequence is CATSRDRNTEAFF. In DNA form, the CDR3 reads TGTGCCACCAGCAGAGATAGGAACACTGAAGCTTTCTTT.

This clonotype has at least ten counts. This sequence joins TRBV28 and TRBJ1-2; tentative D call: TRBD1 (5 bases). There are 14 residues in the CDR3. The ends were cut back, 6 bases at V and 1 base at J, with 12 bases in the middle. Per the germline V gene, CDR1 is MDHEN and CDR2 is SYDVKM. CDR3 in amino acids: CASRSDGHNYGYTF. The CDR3 nucleotides read TGTGCCAGCAGATCGGACGGACATAACTATGGCTACACCTTC.

This clonotype has ten or more counts. The chain combines TRBV4-1 with TRBJ2-7; TRBD1 or TRBD2 may be the D gene (5 bases each). V was cut by 4 bases and J by 6 bases, with 19 bases left in between. This CDR3 has 15 amino acids. In germline, CDR1 is MGHRA, CDR2 YSYEKL. CDR3 bases: TGCGCCAGCAGCCCCGGGGACCGGGAACACGGCGAGCAGTACTTC. Protein product: CASSPGDREHGEQYF.

This chain connects TRBV7-9 to TRBJ2-5; D is uncertain. The CDR3 runs to 13 residues. Trimming pared 3 bases from V and 7 bases from J, leaving 12 bases between. Germline V gene data show CDR1 as SEHNR and CDR2 as FQNEAQ (reference sequence). The CDR3 nucleotides read TGTGCCAGCAGCTTCGTTATCGGCGGGACCCAGTACTTC. Amino acid sequence: CASSFVIGGTQYF.

The rearrangement links TRBV7-8 to TRBJ2-5, with D possibly being TRBD1 (6 bases). Germline values: CDR1 SGHVS, CDR2 FQNEAQ. The CDR3 runs 13 residues. V was pared by 5 bases and J by 5 bases, with 12 bases between. The CDR3 loop reads CASSPQGPETQYF. DNA for the CDR3: TGTGCCAGCAGCCCACAGGGTCCGGAGACCCAGTACTTC.